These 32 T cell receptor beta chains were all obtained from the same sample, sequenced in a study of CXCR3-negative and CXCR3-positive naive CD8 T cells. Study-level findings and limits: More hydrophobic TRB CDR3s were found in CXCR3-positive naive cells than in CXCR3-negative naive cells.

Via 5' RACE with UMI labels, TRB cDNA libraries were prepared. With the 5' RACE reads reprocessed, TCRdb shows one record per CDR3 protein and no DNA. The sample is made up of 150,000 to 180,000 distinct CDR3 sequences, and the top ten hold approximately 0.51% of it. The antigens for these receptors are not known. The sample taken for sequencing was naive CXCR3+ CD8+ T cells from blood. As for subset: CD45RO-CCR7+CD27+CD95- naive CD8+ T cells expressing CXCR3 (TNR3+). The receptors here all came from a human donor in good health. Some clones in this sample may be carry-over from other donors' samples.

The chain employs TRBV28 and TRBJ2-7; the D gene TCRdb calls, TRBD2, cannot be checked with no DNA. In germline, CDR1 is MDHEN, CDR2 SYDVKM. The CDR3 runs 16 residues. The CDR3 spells CASSFGLADSSYEQYF.

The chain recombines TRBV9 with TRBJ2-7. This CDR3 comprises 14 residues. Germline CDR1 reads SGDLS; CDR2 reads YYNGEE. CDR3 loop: CASSAGTDFYEQYF.

CDR3 sequence reads: CASSPRTANQPQHF. The rearrangement links TRBV27 to TRBJ1-5; TCRdb returns TRBD1, unconfirmable since there is no DNA. From germline, CDR1 is MNHEY and CDR2 SMNVEV (reference sequence). The CDR3 consists of 14 residues.

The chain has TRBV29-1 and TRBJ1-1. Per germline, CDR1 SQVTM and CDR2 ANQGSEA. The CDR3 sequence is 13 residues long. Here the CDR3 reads CSVGGRGAPEAFF.

The CDR3 loop is CASSLLSRLAGAVWEQYF. The chain recombines TRBV5-1 with TRBJ2-7; absent DNA, TCRdb's TRBD2 call cannot be checked. This CDR3 has 18 residues. Germline V gene lookup returns CDR1 SGHRS and CDR2 YFSETQ.

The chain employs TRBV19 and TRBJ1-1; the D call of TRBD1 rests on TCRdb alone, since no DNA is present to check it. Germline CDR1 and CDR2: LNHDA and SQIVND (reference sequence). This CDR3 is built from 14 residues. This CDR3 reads CASITTGWWTEAFF.

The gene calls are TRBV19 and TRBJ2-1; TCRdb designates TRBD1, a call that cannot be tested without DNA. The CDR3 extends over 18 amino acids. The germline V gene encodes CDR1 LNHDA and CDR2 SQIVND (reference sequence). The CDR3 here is CASSIEILGQGDLNEQFF.

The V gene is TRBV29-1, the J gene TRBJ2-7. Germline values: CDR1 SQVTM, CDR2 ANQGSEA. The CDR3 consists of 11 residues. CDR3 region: CSVRGNYEQYF.

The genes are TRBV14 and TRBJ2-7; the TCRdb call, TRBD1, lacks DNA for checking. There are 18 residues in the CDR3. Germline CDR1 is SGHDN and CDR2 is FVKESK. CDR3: CASSQPATGTPGRGEQYF. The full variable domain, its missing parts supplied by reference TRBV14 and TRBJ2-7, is EAGVTQFPSHSVIEKGQTVTLRCDPISGHDNLYWYRRVMGKEIKFLLHFVKESKQDESGMPNNRFLAERTGGTYSTLKVQPAELEDSGVYFCASSQPATGTPGRGEQYFGPGTRLTVT.

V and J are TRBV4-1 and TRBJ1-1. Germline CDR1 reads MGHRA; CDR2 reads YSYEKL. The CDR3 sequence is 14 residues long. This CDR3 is CASSQDPSTTEAFF.

This CDR3 is CASSGTSGVSAQETQYF. This chain uses TRBV7-9 with TRBJ2-5; TCRdb lists TRBD2, though no DNA is available to test this call. The CDR3 is 17 residues long. The germline gives CDR1 SEHNR, CDR2 FQNEAQ (reference sequence).

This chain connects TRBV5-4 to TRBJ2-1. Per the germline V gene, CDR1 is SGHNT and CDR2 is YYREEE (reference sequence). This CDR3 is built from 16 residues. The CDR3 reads CASSSQLVSSYNEEFF.

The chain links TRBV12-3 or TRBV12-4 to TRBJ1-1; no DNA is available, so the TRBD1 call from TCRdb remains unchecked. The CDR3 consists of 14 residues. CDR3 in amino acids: CASSFGGGDTEAFF.

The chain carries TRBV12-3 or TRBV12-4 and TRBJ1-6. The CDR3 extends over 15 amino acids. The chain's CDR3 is CASSYAPGGRSPLHF.

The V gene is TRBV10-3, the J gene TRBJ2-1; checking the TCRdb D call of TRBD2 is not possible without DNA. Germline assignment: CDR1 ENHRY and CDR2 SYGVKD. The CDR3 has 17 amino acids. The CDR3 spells CAISESTSGDSYNEQFF.

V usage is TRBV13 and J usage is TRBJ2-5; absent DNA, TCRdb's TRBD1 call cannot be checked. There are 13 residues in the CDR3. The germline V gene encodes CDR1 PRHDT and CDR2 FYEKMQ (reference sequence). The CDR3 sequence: CASRGTGGETQYF.

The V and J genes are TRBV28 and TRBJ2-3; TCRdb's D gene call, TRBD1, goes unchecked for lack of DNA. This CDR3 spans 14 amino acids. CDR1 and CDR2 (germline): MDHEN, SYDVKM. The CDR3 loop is CASMTDSSTDTQYF.

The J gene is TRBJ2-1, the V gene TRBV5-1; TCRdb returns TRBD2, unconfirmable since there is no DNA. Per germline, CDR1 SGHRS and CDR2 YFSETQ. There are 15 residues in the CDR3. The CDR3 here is CASSPSSALYNEQFF.

This CDR3 is CASSEDEDYLYEQYF. V usage is TRBV6-1 and J usage is TRBJ2-7. This CDR3 contains 15 residues. Germline V gene lookup returns CDR1 MNHNS and CDR2 SASEGT.

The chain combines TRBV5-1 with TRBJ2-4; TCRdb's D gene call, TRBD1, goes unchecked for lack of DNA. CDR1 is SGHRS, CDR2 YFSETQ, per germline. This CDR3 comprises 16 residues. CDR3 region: CASSLDVGTGLNIQYF.

The CDR3 region is CASSEGDSNQPQHF. J is TRBJ1-5 and V is TRBV6-4; the TRBD1 assignment by TCRdb is unverifiable without DNA. CDR1 is MRHNA and CDR2 is SNTAGT in the germline V gene. CDR3 length: 14 amino acids.

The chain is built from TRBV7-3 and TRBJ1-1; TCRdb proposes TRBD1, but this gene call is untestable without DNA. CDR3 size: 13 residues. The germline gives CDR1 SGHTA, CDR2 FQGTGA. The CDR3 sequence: CASSPQQGYEAFF. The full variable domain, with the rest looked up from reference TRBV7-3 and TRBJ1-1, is GAGVSQTPSNKVTEKGKYVELRCDPISGHTALYWYRQSLGQGPEFLIYFQGTGAADDSGLPNDRFFAVRPEGSVSTLKIQRTERGDSAVYLCASSPQQGYEAFFGQGTRLTVV.

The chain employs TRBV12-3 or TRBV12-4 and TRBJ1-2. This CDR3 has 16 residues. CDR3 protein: CASSSQWEALNYGYTF.

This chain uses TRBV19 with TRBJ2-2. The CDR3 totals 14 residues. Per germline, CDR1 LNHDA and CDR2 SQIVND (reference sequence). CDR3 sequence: CASSTYGNTGELFF.

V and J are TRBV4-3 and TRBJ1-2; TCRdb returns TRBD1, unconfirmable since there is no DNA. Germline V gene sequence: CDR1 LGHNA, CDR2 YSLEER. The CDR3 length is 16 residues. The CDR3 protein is CASSQDRTSVSYGYTF.

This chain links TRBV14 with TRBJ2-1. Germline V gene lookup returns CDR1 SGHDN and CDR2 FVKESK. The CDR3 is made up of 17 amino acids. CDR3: CASSQEIEGAPYNEQFF.

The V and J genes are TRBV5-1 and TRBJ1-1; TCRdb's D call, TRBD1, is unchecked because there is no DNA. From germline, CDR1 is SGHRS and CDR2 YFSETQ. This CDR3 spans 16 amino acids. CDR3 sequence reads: CASSPAAPTGLPEAFF.

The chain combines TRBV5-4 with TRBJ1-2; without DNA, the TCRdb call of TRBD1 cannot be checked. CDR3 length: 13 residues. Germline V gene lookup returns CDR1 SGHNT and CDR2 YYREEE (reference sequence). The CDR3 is CASSSPAYYGYTF.

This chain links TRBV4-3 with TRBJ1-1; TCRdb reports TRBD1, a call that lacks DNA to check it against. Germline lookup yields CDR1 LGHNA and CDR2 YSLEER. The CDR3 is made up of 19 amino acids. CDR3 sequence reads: CASSPAGAVTLSTSKSAFF.

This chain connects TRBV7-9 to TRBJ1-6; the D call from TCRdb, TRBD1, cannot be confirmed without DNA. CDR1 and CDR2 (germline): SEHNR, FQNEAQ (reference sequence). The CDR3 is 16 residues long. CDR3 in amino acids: CASSYDRDRLNSPLHF. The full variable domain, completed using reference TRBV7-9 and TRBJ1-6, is DTGVSQNPRHKITKRGQNVTFRCDPISEHNRLYWYRQTLGQGPEFLTYFQNEAQLEKSRLLSDRFSAERPKGSFSTLEIQRTEQGDSAMYLCASSYDRDRLNSPLHFGNGTRLTVT.

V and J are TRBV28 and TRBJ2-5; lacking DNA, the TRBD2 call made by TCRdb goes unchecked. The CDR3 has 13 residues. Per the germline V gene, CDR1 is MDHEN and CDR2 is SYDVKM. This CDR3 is CASSRLGAETQYF.

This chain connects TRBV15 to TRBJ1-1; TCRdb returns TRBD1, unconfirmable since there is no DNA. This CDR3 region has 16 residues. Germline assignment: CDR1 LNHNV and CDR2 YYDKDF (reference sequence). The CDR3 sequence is CATSRDRGAWNTEAFF. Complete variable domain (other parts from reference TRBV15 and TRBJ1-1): DAMVIQNPRYQVTQFGKPVTLSCSQTLNHNVMYWYQQKSSQAPKLLFHYYDKDFNNEADTPDNFQSRRPNTSFCFLDIRSPGLGDTAMYLCATSRDRGAWNTEAFFGQGTRLTVV.